The 26 T cell receptor beta chains listed next were all sequenced from one sample in a study of early T cells in non-severe SARS-CoV-2 infection. One entry per CDR3 protein results from TCRdb running MiXCR on the 5' RACE reads. The sample comprises some 64,000 distinct CDR3 sequences, 18% of which are singletons, and roughly 9% rests with the top ten. The source material was whole blood, sampled at baseline. The receptor set was obtained from an adult who was a healthcare worker with PCR-confirmed SARS-CoV-2 infection or an uninfected control (not recorded which).

V is TRBV14 and J is TRBJ2-7; the D gene could be TRBD1 or TRBD2 (5 bases each). The CDR3 has 13 residues. Between the trimmed V and J ends, which lost 5 bases and 6 bases, there was a span of 14 bases. Germline CDR1 and CDR2: SGHDN and FVKESK. Here the CDR3 DNA reads TGTGCCAGCAGCTCAGGGACCGGGTCCGAGCAGTACTTC. It codes for CASSSGTGSEQYF. The whole variable domain, filled in from reference TRBV14 and TRBJ2-7, reads EAGVTQFPSHSVIEKGQTVTLRCDPISGHDNLYWYRRVMGKEIKFLLHFVKESKQDESGMPNNRFLAERTGGTYSTLKVQPAELEDSGVYFCASSSGTGSEQYFGPGTRLTVT.

CDR3 residues: CASSLTGTPGNYGYTF. DNA for the CDR3: TGTGCCAGCAGTTTGACAGGCACACCGGGGAACTATGGCTACACCTTC. The gene calls are TRBV6-5 and TRBJ1-2; the D gene is possibly TRBD1 (6 bases). Germline CDR1 reads MNHEY; CDR2 reads SVGAGI. V was pared by 4 bases and J by 2 bases, with 17 bases between. The CDR3 has 16 residues.

The chain is built from TRBV10-3 and TRBJ1-2; maybe TRBD1 (5 bases). V gave up 7 bases and J gave up 4 bases, with 16 bases separating them. Germline loops: CDR1 ENHRY, CDR2 SYGVKD. The CDR3 is 14 amino acids. Here the CDR3 reads CAITQGFGTYGYTF. CDR3 in DNA: TGTGCCATCACCCAGGGTTTTGGAACCTATGGCTACACCTTC.

The rearrangement links TRBV6-5 to TRBJ1-4; possibly TRBD1 for D (5 bases). Looked up from germline, CDR1 is MNHEY and CDR2 is SVGAGI. Trimming removed 6 bases from V and 7 bases from J, with 18 bases in between. This CDR3 is 15 amino acids long. CDR3 residues: CASRVRGAGGEKLFF. DNA of the CDR3: TGTGCCAGCAGAGTCCGGGGCGCCGGGGGTGAAAAACTGTTTTTT.

CDR3 region: CASRNAPNTEAFF. The CDR3 region has the DNA TGTGCCAGCCGAAACGCCCCGAACACTGAAGCTTTCTTT. The rearrangement uses TRBV6-2 or TRBV6-3 and TRBJ1-1; no firm D call. The length of the CDR3 is 13 residues. The V end lost 8 bases, the J end lost 1 base, and 11 bases lay between the germline ends. Germline V gene data show CDR1 as MNHEY and CDR2 as SVGEGT.

This clonotype was seen only a few times. The chain joins TRBV2 to TRBJ1-1; D is undetermined. The CDR3 extends over 14 amino acids. Trimming took off 7 bases at V and 0 bases at J, with 12 bases between the two ends. Per the germline V gene, CDR1 is SNHLY and CDR2 is FYNNEI. CDR3 amino acids: CASTRNIMNTEAFF. The DNA for the CDR3 is TGTGCCAGCACACGGAATATCATGAACACTGAAGCTTTCTTT. The variable domain in full, completed from reference TRBV2 and TRBJ1-1, reads EPEVTQTPSHQVTQMGQEVILRCVPISNHLYFYWYRQILGQKVEFLVSFYNNEISEKSEIFDDQFSVERPDGSNFTLKIRSTKLEDSAMYFCASTRNIMNTEAFFGQGTRLTVV.

The J gene is TRBJ2-7, the V gene TRBV19; 10 bases are a match to TRBD2. The CDR3 runs to 16 residues. J gave up 3 bases and V 5 bases, and 10 bases lay outside the gene matches. Germline V gene lookup returns CDR1 LNHDA and CDR2 SQIVND (reference sequence). CDR3: CASSPGASGSVYEQYF. The DNA of the CDR3 is TGTGCCAGTAGTCCCGGCGCTAGCGGGAGTGTCTACGAGCAGTACTTC.

This clonotype was recorded at least ten times. The rearrangement links TRBV7-2 to TRBJ2-7; D is uncertain. V was trimmed by 7 bases and J by 0 bases, leaving 13 bases between them. The CDR3 covers 14 residues. Looked up from germline, CDR1 is SGHTA and CDR2 is FQGNSA. The CDR3 loop reads CASKGTFGSYEQYF. The CDR3 nucleotides are TGTGCCAGCAAAGGTACTTTCGGCTCCTACGAGCAGTACTTC.

With respect to this clonotype: An end of the junction differs from the germline gene, which may be a read error. The V gene is TRBV14, the J gene TRBJ2-2; tentative D call: TRBD2 (5 bases). The CDR3 is 15 residues long. Germline V gene lookup returns CDR1 SGHDN and CDR2 FVKESK. CDR3: CASSQGRRYTEELFF. CDR3 sequence (DNA): TGTGCCAGCAGCCAAGGTCGGAGGTATACCGAGGAGCTGTTTTTT. The variable domain in full, with the rest retrieved from reference TRBV14 and TRBJ2-2, is EAGVTQFPSHSVIEKGQTVTLRCDPISGHDNLYWYRRVMGKEIKFLLHFVKESKQDESGMPNNRFLAERTGGTYSTLKVQPAELEDSGVYFCASSQGRRYTEELFFGEGSRLTVL.

The gene calls are TRBV27 and TRBJ2-5, with 7 bases lining up with TRBD1. Germline V gene lookup returns CDR1 MNHEY and CDR2 SMNVEV (reference sequence). This CDR3 is built from 14 residues. Trimming at V came to 10 bases and at J to 6 bases, leaving 14 bases not matched to a gene. This CDR3 reads CANRPDRVSKTQYF. CDR3 coding DNA: TGTGCCAACAGGCCTGACAGGGTTTCAAAGACCCAGTACTTC.

The CDR3 loop is CASSDRPDQPQHF. CDR3 DNA sequence: TGCGCCAGCAGTGACAGACCTGATCAGCCCCAGCATTTT. The chain has TRBV5-1 and TRBJ1-5, with D perhaps matching TRBD1 (5 bases). The V end lost 5 bases, the J end lost 5 bases, and 11 bases lay between the germline ends. The CDR3 contains 13 residues. In germline, CDR1 is SGHRS, CDR2 YFSETQ.

The V and J genes are TRBV24-1 and TRBJ2-3; tentative D call: TRBD2 (5 bases). The CDR3 is made up of 15 amino acids. The ends were cut back, 3 bases at V and 4 bases at J, with 13 bases in the middle. CDR1 is KGHDR and CDR2 is SFDVKD in the germline V gene. DNA for the CDR3: TGTGCCACCAGTGATGCAGCGGTGGCGCCAGATACGCAGTATTTT. Translated: CATSDAAVAPDTQYF.

This clonotype showed up just a few times. The chain links TRBV14 to TRBJ2-5, with a possible D match to TRBD2 (5 bases). The CDR3 totals 13 residues. Germline V gives CDR1 SGHDN, CDR2 FVKESK. V lost 4 bases and J 9 bases, leaving 15 bases between the germline ends. CDR3 sequence: CASSLSPLAAQYF. The CDR3 coding sequence is TGTGCCAGCAGCCTCTCCCCTCTAGCAGCCCAGTACTTC.

This clonotype was seen many times. The rearrangement links TRBV6-1 to TRBJ1-5, with 7 bases identical to TRBD1. The CDR3 runs 13 residues. The J segment lost 4 bases and the V segment lost 7 bases, leaving 4 bases of the junction unmatched. The germline V gene encodes CDR1 MNHNS and CDR2 SASEGT. The CDR3 here is CASKRTGNQPQHF. Here the CDR3 DNA reads TGTGCCAGCAAAAGGACAGGTAATCAGCCCCAGCATTTT.

The genes are TRBV20-1 and TRBJ2-1; D may be TRBD1 or TRBD2 (5 bases each). Germline CDR1 reads DFQATT; CDR2 reads SNEGSKA (reference sequence). V lost 0 bases and J lost 6, with 15 bases in between. The CDR3 length is 15 residues. CDR3 in DNA: TGCAGTGCTAGAGATGGGAGCAGGGCGAGCAATGAGCAGTTCTTC. As protein: CSARDGSRASNEQFF.

The J gene is TRBJ2-7, the V gene TRBV7-2, with TRBD2 identical over 10 bases. Germline V gives CDR1 SGHTA, CDR2 FQGNSA. The CDR3 covers 15 residues. The ends lost 1 base at V and 3 bases at J; junction bases unmatched: 3. The CDR3 nucleotides are TGTGCCAGCAGCTTAGATGCTAGCGGGAGCTACGAGCAGTACTTC. This codes for CASSLDASGSYEQYF.

This clonotype was seen only a few times. The chain uses TRBV7-6 and TRBJ2-7; no clear D. Germline V gene lookup returns CDR1 SGHVS and CDR2 FNYEAQ. V lost 0 bases to trimming and J lost 2 bases, with 11 bases between them. This CDR3 has 15 amino acids. The CDR3: CASSLAATSAYEQYF. In DNA form, the CDR3 reads TGTGCCAGCAGCTTAGCGGCTACCTCCGCCTACGAGCAGTACTTC.

This clonotype was detected many times. The rearrangement joins TRBV7-8 to TRBJ1-2; D might be TRBD1 (6 bases). This CDR3 is built from 15 residues. CDR1 and CDR2 from the germline V gene are SGHVS and FQNEAQ. With 4 bases removed from V and 3 bases from J, the gap between germline ends came to 15 bases. The CDR3, as DNA: TGTGCCAGCAGCTCAACCCTCAGGGGCGACTATGGCTACACCTTC. Amino acid sequence: CASSSTLRGDYGYTF.

In this sample, this clonotype turned up a few times. The CDR3 DNA reads as TGTGCCAGCAGTCCACCCTGGGGCTGGTCTGAAGCTTTCTTT. It translates to CASSPPWGWSEAFF. V is TRBV6-6 and J is TRBJ1-1; D is possibly TRBD1 (5 bases). The V and J ends lost 5 bases and 6 bases respectively, with 16 bases between them. The CDR3 has 14 amino acids. The germline V gene has CDR1 MNHNY and CDR2 SVGAGI (reference sequence).

V is TRBV18 and J is TRBJ2-7; TRBD1 agrees at 7 bases. The CDR3 loop spans 13 amino acids. Germline CDR1 and CDR2: KGHSH and LQKENI. V lost 5 bases and J lost 3; bases outside the gene matches: 4. The CDR3 loop reads CASSSRDSYEQYF. CDR3 nucleotides: TGTGCCAGCTCATCCCGGGACAGCTACGAGCAGTACTTC.

This clonotype has a handful of counts. The chain links TRBV7-9 to TRBJ2-1; D possibly matches TRBD1 or TRBD2 (6 bases each). V lost 5 bases and J 0 bases, leaving 11 bases between the germline ends. CDR3 length: 15 amino acids. Germline V gene lookup returns CDR1 SEHNR and CDR2 FQNEAQ (reference sequence). CDR3 amino acids: CASSIGGNSYNEQFF. The CDR3, as DNA: TGTGCCAGCAGCATAGGGGGGAACTCCTACAATGAGCAGTTCTTC.

This clonotype was recorded at least ten times. The chain couples TRBV4-3 to TRBJ2-7; the D is unclear. Trimming took 0 bases from V and 5 from J, leaving 14 bases between them. CDR1 and CDR2 (germline): LGHNA, YSLEER. This CDR3 contains 15 residues. The CDR3 DNA reads TGCGCCAGCAGCCAAGAATTCTCCCAGGACCACGAGCAGTACTTC. Its protein product is CASSQEFSQDHEQYF.

This clonotype was recorded a few times. This chain joins TRBV2 and TRBJ2-7, with TRBD1 matching over 8 bases. The CDR3 is 14 amino acids. CDR1 SNHLY and CDR2 FYNNEI come from the germline V gene. V was clipped by 8 bases and J by 3 bases; unmatched bases: 9. CDR3: CASGQGNYHYEQYF. CDR3 DNA sequence: TGTGCCAGCGGACAGGGTAACTATCACTACGAGCAGTACTTC.

Many counts were recorded for this clonotype. This rearrangement joins TRBV19 to TRBJ1-2; D unclear. The germline CDR1 and CDR2 sequences are LNHDA and SQIVND (reference sequence). The CDR3 covers 18 residues. V dropped 2 bases and J dropped 5 bases, with 24 bases sitting between them. This CDR3 reads CASSIPFGNPGSEYGYTF. The CDR3 nucleotides read TGTGCCAGTAGTATACCGTTCGGAAATCCTGGGTCTGAGTATGGCTACACCTTC.

This clonotype was found a few times. The genes are TRBV6-1 and TRBJ2-2; 9 bases are shared with TRBD1. The CDR3 extends over 17 amino acids. The V gene's germline CDR1 is MNHNS and CDR2 SASEGT. The V and J ends lost 6 bases and 0 bases, in that order; junction bases with no gene match: 8. The CDR3 coding sequence is TGTGCCAGCAGCTACGGGACAGGGCCTACGAACACCGGGGAGCTGTTTTTT. This sequence encodes CASSYGTGPTNTGELFF.

The rearrangement joins TRBV19 to TRBJ1-5; possibly TRBD1 for D (6 bases). The CDR3 has 13 amino acids. V gave up 7 bases and J gave up 6 bases, with 13 bases separating them. Germline CDR1 is LNHDA and CDR2 is SQIVND (reference sequence). The CDR3 DNA sequence: TGTGCCAGTACCAGGCAGGGGTTTCAGCCCCAGCATTTT. The encoded protein is CASTRQGFQPQHF.